A selection of T cell receptor beta chains follows, all from one sample in a study of T cell changes during pregnancy in multiple sclerosis. TCRdb's table, derived via immunoSEQ multiplex PCR, lists solely in-frame clones and lacks some. Here the sample spans tens of thousands of clones, approximately 91% being singletons. The sequenced sample was peripheral blood, obtained after pregnancy. The receptors stem from a female donor in good health, enrolled as a control in a pregnancy study. Both conserved end residues are part of each CDR3. Size is omitted from some rows. Given values are once, few, many or a class for expanded clones.

V	size	J	CDR3
TRBV18	few	TRBJ1-1	CASSPGQAIEAFF
TRBV6-5	NA	TRBJ1-2	CASSWGQGGRGYTF
TRBV11-3	NA	TRBJ2-7	CASSPYGTGEIYEQYF
TRBV6-5	NA	TRBJ2-1	CASRRGRVNEQFF
TRBV6-1	few	TRBJ1-6	CASSELAGPYNSPLHF
TRBV7-2	NA	TRBJ1-5	CASSLSRGGNQPQHF
TRBV7-9	NA	TRBJ2-7	CASSLGGRYEQYF
TRBV18	NA	TRBJ2-7	CASSPQTSGRPPYEQYF
TRBV28	once	TRBJ1-2	CASGTGNYGYTF
TRBV4-1	NA	TRBJ1-2	CASSQEAPDRDYGYTF
TRBV7-2	NA	TRBJ2-7	CASRGGSRDPQYF
TRBV10-2	NA	TRBJ2-7	CASSEPGAATYEQYF
TRBV25-1	NA	TRBJ2-2	CASSELAGDVGELFF
TRBV18	NA	TRBJ2-5	CASSRGTEGPQYF
TRBV6-1	NA	TRBJ2-5	CASSARLARENGYQETQYF
TRBV18	NA	TRBJ2-7	CASSVTGEGAYEQYF
TRBV27	NA	TRBJ1-1	CASSLSGGRGAFF
TRBV4-3	NA	TRBJ1-6	CASSQDHRGLGALHF
TRBV2	NA	TRBJ1-5	CASTVETGRNQPQHF
TRBV4-3	NA	TRBJ2-3	CASSQETAVGGTDTQYF
TRBV19	NA	TRBJ2-2	CASGLAGTPNTGELFF
TRBV9	few	TRBJ1-1	CASSPNLPGRAFF
TRBV19	NA	TRBJ2-7	CASRPHSGQGYEQYF
TRBV27	NA	TRBJ2-1	CASSLGTSYNEQFF
TRBV28	NA	TRBJ2-7	CASRGSGRTHEQYF
TRBV27	NA	TRBJ1-2	CASSTRQGANYGYTF
TRBV9	NA	TRBJ2-7	CASSVGGGWTSGRPGEEQYF
TRBV19	NA	TRBJ1-6	CASRTMDRGNSPLHF
TRBV18	NA	TRBJ2-7	CASSSDRAPYEQYF
TRBV9	NA	TRBJ2-1	CASSHGTSGGAYEQFF
TRBV30	NA	TRBJ1-2	CAWSVGGGYTF
TRBV4-1	NA	TRBJ2-5	CASSLRDSVDTQYF
TRBV18	NA	TRBJ1-6	CASSAGGTPLHF
TRBV18	NA	TRBJ2-3	CASSRETDTQYF
TRBV7-2	NA	TRBJ2-7	CASREQGAGEQYF
TRBV6-1	NA	TRBJ1-2	CATLRGTHGYTF
TRBV19	once	TRBJ1-5	CASSLRQGAVQPQHF
TRBV5-1	NA	TRBJ2-7	CASRRGSGDEQYF
TRBV7-8	NA	TRBJ2-7	CASRTGTEEQYF
TRBV5-1	NA	TRBJ1-1	CASSLGRDGEAFF
TRBV18	NA	TRBJ2-2	CASSPRAGELFF
TRBV5-1	NA	TRBJ2-5	CASSPYQETQYF
TRBV19	NA	TRBJ1-1	CASSENMNTEAFF
TRBV10-3	NA	TRBJ2-2	CAIKPGLAGGADGELFF
TRBV27	NA	TRBJ2-1	CASSWTGVNNEQFF
TRBV28	NA	TRBJ1-5	CASSAWGQGDGQPQHF
TRBV9	NA	TRBJ2-1	CASSRHEKPYNEQFF
TRBV5-1	NA	TRBJ2-7	CASSLGPSGGSFLNEQYF
TRBV5-1	NA	TRBJ2-7	CASSFFRAGVSYEQYF
TRBV6-6	once	TRBJ2-7	CASSYSGGRRDEQYF
TRBV5-1	NA	TRBJ2-5	CASSSWAGGDKETQYF
TRBV28	once	TRBJ2-7	CASSLWEGSYEQYF